The clone carrying this TCR beta chain has only a few counts. Via MiXCR, TCRdb re-called the RT-PCR reads, giving one row per CDR3 protein. This sample carries 550,000 to 750,000 distinct CDR3 sequences, approximately 14% of them seen once, and the ten largest clones take roughly 3.9%. In germline, CDR1 is KGHSH, CDR2 LQKENI. CDR3 size: 17 residues. The J segment lost 5 bases and the V segment lost 6 bases, leaving 12 bases of the junction unmatched. V is TRBV18 and J is TRBJ2-7; 14 nucleotides match TRBD2. The sequencing input was memory CD4+ T cells from blood. This TCR came from a female donor in good health, serving as a healthy control. CDR3 loop: CASSRPGTSGSEDEQYF. The CDR3 bases are TGTGCCAGCTCCAGACCCGGGACTAGCGGGAGTGAGGACGAGCAGTACTTC.